The present entry profiles one T cell receptor (beta chain) with its context. Its antigen has not been determined. Per-base quality was not reported, and no clone a single base away is much larger than it. Genomic DNA was extracted with the Qiagen DNeasy kit from unsorted PBMCs and from negatively selected CD4+ and CD8+ fractions. Using primers that anneal to V and J segments, immunoSEQ multiplex PCR amplified the TCR beta CDR3 regions. A synthetic immune receptor repertoire was used to minimize amplification bias, and remaining bias was computationally removed after sequencing. As for the authors' bioinformatics: Custom Python scripts were used to quantify repertoire diversity as the Shannon entropy index. Unsorted, CD4+ and CD8+ repertoires were examined separately, except in combined analyses, for which CD4+ and CD8+ sequences were merged in silico. A clone counted as expanded when the clone's frequency after treatment rose at least 2-fold relative to C1D1, and clones undetected at baseline were given a pseudocount of 0.5. Clones with 0 or 1 copy at C1D1 were defined as singleton clones, while clones with 2 or more copies were defined as non-singleton clones. Clones expanded in unsorted samples were assigned a CD4+, CD8+ or unknown annotation through matching of protein sequences in sorted samples from the same patient. Diversity changes from C1D1 to C4D1 were tested in paired samples using Wilcoxon tests. The immuneACCESS repertoire file appears here via TCRdb, limited to in-frame rearrangements. These files lack a portion of the clones; in checked studies, under half of the deficit traces to unresolved V genes, and the cause of the others is not known. D and trimming were read from the DNA, whereas the V and J calls and clone size are those reported in that table. The sample records 15,000 to 20,000 clones, approximately 80% of which are singletons. Less than 25% of the sample goes to the ten largest clones.

These data originate in a study of PD-1 blockade in classical Hodgkin lymphoma (dated by TCRdb to 2020 to 2022). For the study in its entirety: Nivolumab dosing was 3 mg/kg intravenously every 2 weeks, continuing until either disease progression or unacceptable toxicity. The study used TCR beta sequencing and CyTOF to define a peripheral blood immune signature of response to PD-1 blockade in classical Hodgkin lymphoma. Study-wide conclusions, independent of this receptor: Lower diversity was observed in patients in whom nivolumab was started less than 1 year after ASCT, and these patients were excluded from later analyses so that confounding by immune reconstitution would be avoided. The study covered only a single clinical trial cohort, and the causes of the repertoire differences, possibly disease activity or prior therapy, were still not defined. Baseline diversity similar to that of newly diagnosed patients was observed in trial patients achieving complete response, whereas significantly lower diversity was observed in partial responders and progressors. Baseline TCR diversity was reported to be lower in newly diagnosed patients than in healthy donors and to be lower still in relapsed/refractory patients. By C4D1, a significant rise was seen in CD4+ TCR diversity but not in CD8+ TCR diversity (p=0.0027 vs p=0.16), and the rise was most apparent among complete responders (p=0.02).

Relative to germline, V is 3 bases shorter and J is 0 bases shorter, with 6 bases between their ends. Based on the germline V gene, the CDR1 and CDR2 sequences are MNHEY and SVGAGI. The CDR3 goes from the cysteine to the phenylalanine over 14 residues. Only the CDR3 region is kept as DNA, spanning 42 bases read in frame from base 1. According to the study, the label for this sample's time point signals: cycle 4 day 1 (C4D1), after six to seven weeks of nivolumab. Relapse after autologous stem cell transplantation had occurred in all trial patients, and cohorts A, B and C were distinguished by prior brentuximab vedotin exposure. A total of around 60 patients with relapsed/refractory classical Hodgkin lymphoma made up the trial cohort, and each patient's best overall response was complete response, partial response or progressive disease. In the multi-cohort phase II CheckMate 205 trial, trial patients received single-agent nivolumab. An independent review committee assessed best overall response by applying the 2007 International Working Group response criteria. Trial PBMCs were collected immediately before nivolumab initiation (C1D1) and during therapy at cycle 2 day 1 and cycle 4 day 1. Peripheral blood was collected in 8 mL Vacutainer Cell Preparation Tubes, from which PBMCs were isolated by centrifugation and then cryopreserved.

This receptor was taken from a human donor with classical Hodgkin lymphoma. Rearrangement joined TRBV6-5 to TRBJ1-5; no D gene is confidently identified. This specimen consisted of peripheral blood mononuclear cells (PBMCs), obtained before the fourth cycle of nivolumab. Here is the DNA: TGTGCCAGCAGTTATGTCACTAGCAATCAGCCCCAGCATTTT. It codes for CASSYVTSNQPQHF.